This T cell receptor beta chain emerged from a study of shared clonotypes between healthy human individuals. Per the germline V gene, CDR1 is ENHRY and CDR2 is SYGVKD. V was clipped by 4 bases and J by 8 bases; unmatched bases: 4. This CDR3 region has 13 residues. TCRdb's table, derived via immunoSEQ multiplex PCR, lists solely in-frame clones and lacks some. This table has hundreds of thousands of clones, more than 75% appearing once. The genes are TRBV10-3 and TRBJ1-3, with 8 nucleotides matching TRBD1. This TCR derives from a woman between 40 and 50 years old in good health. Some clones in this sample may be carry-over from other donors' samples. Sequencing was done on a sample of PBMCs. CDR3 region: CAISGGQGDTIYF. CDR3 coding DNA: TGTGCCATCAGTGGCGGACAGGGAGACACCATATATTTT.